These T cell receptor beta chains were read from a single sample in a study of blood T cell repertoires in COVID-19. Sequencing was performed with immunoSEQ multiplex PCR; in TCRdb, only in-frame clones are kept and a portion is missing. Altogether around 47,000 clones are present, over 75% being singletons, with the ten largest covering approximately 27%. Sequenced input: peripheral blood. The receptors were gathered from a woman over 75 with COVID-19, enrolled during active disease. CDR3s include the opening cysteine and the closing phenylalanine or tryptophan. The order of the fields is V gene, D gene, clone size, J gene, CDR3 length, CDR3 protein, CDR3 DNA. D genes are given only for firm matches. Some rows have no size entry. The others give once, few or many, or a class for an expanded clone.

V gene: TRBV2; D gene: TRBD2; clone size: many; J gene: TRBJ2-3; CDR3 length: 15; CDR3 protein: CASSGLAGDTDTQYF; CDR3 DNA: TGTGCCAGCAGCGGACTAGCGGGAGACACAGATACGCAGTATTTT
V gene: TRBV3-1/TRBV3-2; D gene: -; clone size: -; J gene: TRBJ1-2; CDR3 length: 13; CDR3 protein: CASSLGGAGLVTF; CDR3 DNA: TGTGCCAGCAGTCTGGGGGGAGCCGGGCTAGTAACCTTC
V gene: TRBV11-2; D gene: -; clone size: -; J gene: TRBJ2-5; CDR3 length: 15; CDR3 protein: CASSFGLEALETQYF; CDR3 DNA: TGTGCCAGCAGCTTCGGGTTGGAAGCTCTGGAGACCCAGTACTTC
V gene: TRBV11-2; D gene: -; clone size: -; J gene: TRBJ2-7; CDR3 length: 14; CDR3 protein: CASSFGRDSYEQYF; CDR3 DNA: TGTGCCAGCAGCTTCGGACGGGACTCCTACGAGCAGTACTTC
V gene: TRBV19; D gene: TRBD2; clone size: -; J gene: TRBJ2-5; CDR3 length: 18; CDR3 protein: CASSPQTVLAGAQETQYF; CDR3 DNA: TGTGCCAGTAGTCCTCAGACGGTACTAGCGGGAGCCCAAGAGACCCAGTACTTC
V gene: TRBV4-2; D gene: TRBD2; clone size: -; J gene: TRBJ2-1; CDR3 length: 13; CDR3 protein: CASSQGGVPEQFF; CDR3 DNA: TGTGCCAGCAGCCAGGGAGGGGTACCCGAGCAGTTCTTC
V gene: TRBV4-2; D gene: TRBD2; clone size: -; J gene: TRBJ2-1; CDR3 length: 17; CDR3 protein: CASSQEGRTSGGSEQFF; CDR3 DNA: TGTGCCAGCAGCCAAGAGGGAAGGACTAGCGGGGGGAGTGAGCAGTTCTTC
V gene: TRBV5-1; D gene: TRBD2; clone size: -; J gene: TRBJ2-7; CDR3 length: 19; CDR3 protein: CASSWRTSGRDIFTYEQYF; CDR3 DNA: TGCGCCAGCAGCTGGAGGACTAGCGGGAGGGATATATTTACCTACGAGCAGTACTTC
V gene: TRBV6-5; D gene: -; clone size: -; J gene: TRBJ2-1; CDR3 length: 15; CDR3 protein: CASSYGRGAYNEQFF; CDR3 DNA: TGTGCCAGCAGTTACGGCAGAGGAGCCTACAATGAGCAGTTCTTC
V gene: TRBV5-1; D gene: TRBD2; clone size: -; J gene: TRBJ2-7; CDR3 length: 14; CDR3 protein: CASSLVAGVGEQYF; CDR3 DNA: TGCGCCAGCAGCTTGGTTGCGGGAGTGGGGGAGCAGTACTTC
V gene: TRBV29-1; D gene: TRBD2; clone size: -; J gene: TRBJ2-7; CDR3 length: 16; CDR3 protein: CSVELPVGGSPYEQYF; CDR3 DNA: TGCAGCGTTGAGTTGCCGGTCGGCGGGAGCCCCTACGAGCAGTACTTC
V gene: TRBV5-4; D gene: -; clone size: -; J gene: TRBJ2-4; CDR3 length: 18; CDR3 protein: CASSLGGAGFRAKNIQYF; CDR3 DNA: TGTGCCAGCAGCTTGGGCGGGGCGGGGTTTCGGGCCAAAAACATTCAGTACTTC
V gene: TRBV18; D gene: TRBD2; clone size: once; J gene: TRBJ2-2; CDR3 length: 16; CDR3 protein: CASSPLLAGGTGELFF; CDR3 DNA: TGTGCCAGCTCACCACTACTAGCGGGGGGCACCGGGGAGCTGTTTTTT
V gene: TRBV19; D gene: -; clone size: -; J gene: TRBJ1-2; CDR3 length: 16; CDR3 protein: CASTAGSTGGNYGYTF; CDR3 DNA: TGTGCCAGTACGGCAGGAAGCACGGGGGGTAACTATGGCTACACCTTC
V gene: TRBV6-5; D gene: -; clone size: few; J gene: TRBJ1-5; CDR3 length: 14; CDR3 protein: CASRGPDRNQPQHF; CDR3 DNA: TGTGCCAGCAGGGGCCCCGACAGGAATCAGCCCCAGCATTTT